The clone carrying this T cell receptor (beta chain) was seen more than once but under ten times. Its specificity is not known. This specimen belongs to a study of T cell repertoires in cytomegalovirus infection. Across the whole study: Public TCR beta signatures marked donors with CMV infection and the matching HLA. Findings and limits, study-wide: In two of eight donors, the top clonotype was HLA-C-restricted CMV-specific. The study identified carriers of CMV plus the relevant HLA from cumulative public TCR beta family frequency.

Germline loops: CDR1 LGHNA, CDR2 YNFKEQ. The CDR3 loop spans 15 amino acids. Trimming at V came to 4 bases and at J to 5 bases, leaving 6 bases not matched to a gene. MiXCR, run by TCRdb on the reads, gives a single entry per CDR3 protein. Counted here are fewer than 950,000 distinct CDR3 sequences, 32% occurring once; the ten biggest clones make up 9.5% to 15%. The sequencing here drew on cultured CD8+ T cells from PBMCs, taken from culture after CMV antigen stimulation. The chain joins TRBV4-2 to TRBJ2-1; 9 bases align to TRBD2. This receptor was identified in a human donor in good health (CMV status not recorded). Some clones in this sample may be carry-over from other donors' samples. The CDR3 sequence is CASSRYSGGDNEQFF. As DNA, the CDR3 is TGTGCCAGCAGCCGTTATAGCGGGGGAGACAATGAGCAGTTCTTC.